Here is one T cell receptor (beta chain) with its context. The antigen remains unidentified. This specimen comes from a study of CD4 T cells in relation to SARS-CoV-2 and coronaviruses. Whole-study context: ViraFEST: approximately 10-day antigen culture of PBMCs, then TCR beta CDR3 sequencing.

V shed 6 bases and J 6 bases; nucleotides not matched to a gene: 14. Per germline, CDR1 SGHVS and CDR2 FQNEAQ. CDR3 length equals 15 residues. The repertoire was sequenced with immunoSEQ multiplex PCR; TCRdb's copy has only in-frame clones and lacks some. The table lists 25,000 to 30,000 clones, 74% of them singletons. Unexposed donor CD4+ T cells date from 2011-2018, before the COVID-19 pandemic. The cells were cultured for 10 days before CD4+ T cells were isolated. As cell numbers allowed, unexposed-donor CD4+ T cells faced SARS-CoV-2 S/N and four cold-coronavirus spikes. The V call is TRBV7-8, the J call TRBJ2-7, with 7 bases identical to TRBD1. The TCR was taken from a human donor in good health. The sequenced sample was CD4+ T cells from PBMCs, cultured in vitro. The CDR3 reads CASRSTGTDFSEQYF. Written as DNA, the CDR3 is TGTGCCAGCAGATCGACCGGGACAGATTTCTCCGAGCAGTACTTC. The full variable domain, its missing parts supplied by reference TRBV7-8 and TRBJ2-7, is GAGVSQSPRYKVAKRGQDVALRCDPISGHVSLFWYQQALGQGPEFLTYFQNEAQLDKSGLPSDRFFAERPEGSVSTLKIQRTQQEDSAVYLCASRSTGTDFSEQYFGPGTRLTVT.